This is a list of T cell receptor beta chains from one sample in a study of CD8 T cells in ankylosing spondylitis. TCRdb reprocessed the 5' RACE reads via MiXCR and lists one record per CDR3 protein. The data contain a few hundred thousand distinct CDR3 sequences, 12% of them singletons. Sequenced input: blood, either unsorted or a sorted T cell fraction (not recorded which). The receptors were sampled from a male donor with ankylosing spondylitis. CDR3s include the opening cysteine and the closing phenylalanine or tryptophan. Each record gives: J gene, D gene, V gene, clone size, CDR3 DNA, CDR3 protein. D genes are given only for firm matches. Size tells how often a clone was seen (once, few, many) or the class of an expanded clone, and some rows leave it out.

j_call: TRBJ2-3
d_call: -
v_call: TRBV24-1
clone_size: many
cdr3_nt: TGTGCCACCAGTGGGGCTATGAAAGATACGCAGTATTTT
cdr3_aa: CATSGAMKDTQYF

j_call: TRBJ2-3
d_call: TRBD1
v_call: TRBV5-1
clone_size: -
cdr3_nt: TGCGCCAGCAGCTTCCGACAGGGGCCGAGCACAGATACGCAGTATTTT
cdr3_aa: CASSFRQGPSTDTQYF

j_call: TRBJ2-5
d_call: -
v_call: TRBV9
clone_size: few
cdr3_nt: TGTGCCAGCAGCGTAAGGTTTAACGCAGGGGAGACCCAGTACTTC
cdr3_aa: CASSVRFNAGETQYF

j_call: TRBJ2-1
d_call: -
v_call: TRBV20-1
clone_size: many
cdr3_nt: TGCAGTGCATACAGGGCGCCCAGCTCCTACAATGAGCAGTTCTTC
cdr3_aa: CSAYRAPSSYNEQFF

j_call: TRBJ2-1
d_call: -
v_call: TRBV6-1
clone_size: -
cdr3_nt: TGTGCCAGCAGCCCTACTAGATCTGGTGAGCAGTTCTTC
cdr3_aa: CASSPTRSGEQFF

j_call: TRBJ1-2
d_call: -
v_call: TRBV4-1
clone_size: -
cdr3_nt: TGCGCCAGCAGCCAAGAAGGCAACACGAACTATGGCTACACCTTC
cdr3_aa: CASSQEGNTNYGYTF

j_call: TRBJ2-3
d_call: -
v_call: TRBV24-1
clone_size: few
cdr3_nt: TGTGCCACCAGTGATAATGTGGGAAGTAGCACAGATACGCAGTATTTT
cdr3_aa: CATSDNVGSSTDTQYF

j_call: TRBJ2-3
d_call: -
v_call: TRBV20-1
clone_size: -
cdr3_nt: TGCAGTGCTAGTTCCCCGGTTGGTAGTGGCACAGATACGCAGTATTTT
cdr3_aa: CSASSPVGSGTDTQYF

j_call: TRBJ1-1
d_call: TRBD1
v_call: TRBV11-2
clone_size: few
cdr3_nt: TGTGCCAGCAGCACCGACAGGGGACTCATGAACACTGAAGCTTTCTTT
cdr3_aa: CASSTDRGLMNTEAFF

j_call: TRBJ2-3
d_call: -
v_call: TRBV20-1
clone_size: -
cdr3_nt: TGCAGTGCTAGACTAAACTTGGATACGCAGTATTTT
cdr3_aa: CSARLNLDTQYF

j_call: TRBJ2-3
d_call: TRBD1
v_call: TRBV7-9
clone_size: -
cdr3_nt: TGTGCCAGCAGCGCTAATCAGGGGGCGACGGATACGCAGTATTTT
cdr3_aa: CASSANQGATDTQYF

j_call: TRBJ1-2
d_call: TRBD1
v_call: TRBV13
clone_size: few
cdr3_nt: TGTGCCAGCAGCCCCGGACAGGGGGCGGCGGGCTACACCTTC
cdr3_aa: CASSPGQGAAGYTF

j_call: TRBJ2-4
d_call: TRBD1
v_call: TRBV12-3/TRBV12-4
clone_size: -
cdr3_nt: TGTGCCAGCAGTACAGGGGGTAGGGGTGTAGGAAACATTCAGTACTTC
cdr3_aa: CASSTGGRGVGNIQYF

j_call: TRBJ2-3
d_call: -
v_call: TRBV5-6
clone_size: -
cdr3_nt: TGTGCCAGCAGCTTCTTCGGCGGGACCAAAGATACGCAGTATTTT
cdr3_aa: CASSFFGGTKDTQYF

j_call: TRBJ2-2
d_call: TRBD1
v_call: TRBV20-1
clone_size: -
cdr3_nt: TGCAGTGCTAGGGGGGGGACAGGGTTCGCCGGGGAGCTGTTTTTT
cdr3_aa: CSARGGTGFAGELFF

j_call: TRBJ2-7
d_call: -
v_call: TRBV2
clone_size: few
cdr3_nt: TGTGCCAGCAGTGTCGGGGAGAGGTCCTACGAGCAGTACTTC
cdr3_aa: CASSVGERSYEQYF

j_call: TRBJ2-2
d_call: TRBD1
v_call: TRBV10-3
clone_size: -
cdr3_nt: TGTGCCATCAGTGAGACCCAGACAGGGTCCACCGGGGAGCTGTTTTTT
cdr3_aa: CAISETQTGSTGELFF

j_call: TRBJ1-5
d_call: -
v_call: TRBV12-3/TRBV12-4
clone_size: many
cdr3_nt: TGTGCCAGCAGTTTAAGGGGGGGACAGCCCCAGCATTTT
cdr3_aa: CASSLRGGQPQHF

j_call: TRBJ1-5
d_call: -
v_call: TRBV15
clone_size: few
cdr3_nt: TGTGCCACCAGCAGCCAACTGGGGCCCCAGCATTTT
cdr3_aa: CATSSQLGPQHF

j_call: TRBJ2-1
d_call: TRBD2
v_call: TRBV11-2
clone_size: -
cdr3_nt: TGTGCCAGCAGCTACCCCCAACTAAGTAGCGGGAGAGCCTACAATGAGCAGTTCTTC
cdr3_aa: CASSYPQLSSGRAYNEQFF

j_call: TRBJ1-3
d_call: -
v_call: TRBV28
clone_size: many
cdr3_nt: TGTGCCAGCGGAGCACAGGCGCTCTCTGGAAACACCATATATTTT
cdr3_aa: CASGAQALSGNTIYF

j_call: TRBJ1-1
d_call: -
v_call: TRBV5-1
clone_size: few
cdr3_nt: TGCGCCAGCAGGCCAGCAGGGGCCAGGGCGGGCACTGAAGCTTTCTTT
cdr3_aa: CASRPAGARAGTEAFF

j_call: TRBJ2-5
d_call: TRBD1
v_call: TRBV2
clone_size: few
cdr3_nt: TGTGCCAGCACTTCCCCGGGGACAGGCCAAACTACCCAGTACTTC
cdr3_aa: CASTSPGTGQTTQYF

j_call: TRBJ2-5
d_call: -
v_call: TRBV10-1
clone_size: few
cdr3_nt: TGCGCCAGCAGGGCCGACAGGTACCAAGAGACCCAGTACTTC
cdr3_aa: CASRADRYQETQYF

j_call: TRBJ2-3
d_call: TRBD2
v_call: TRBV2
clone_size: -
cdr3_nt: TGTGCCAGCAGTACAGCGGGAGTAGATACGCAGTATTTT
cdr3_aa: CASSTAGVDTQYF

j_call: TRBJ1-2
d_call: -
v_call: TRBV19
clone_size: -
cdr3_nt: TGTGCCAGTAGTATTAAGGAACAGGACTATGGCTACACCTTC
cdr3_aa: CASSIKEQDYGYTF

j_call: TRBJ1-5
d_call: TRBD1
v_call: TRBV27
clone_size: -
cdr3_nt: TGTGCCAGCAGTTACAGGGGCCCGCGGCAGCCCCAGCATTTT
cdr3_aa: CASSYRGPRQPQHF

j_call: TRBJ2-1
d_call: -
v_call: TRBV11-2
clone_size: many
cdr3_nt: TGTGCCAGCAGCCCAGGGGCTGGCGGCTACAATGAGCAGTTCTTC
cdr3_aa: CASSPGAGGYNEQFF

j_call: TRBJ2-2
d_call: -
v_call: TRBV5-1
clone_size: -
cdr3_nt: TGCGCCAGCAGCCTCGGACAGTCACACGGGGAGCTGTTTTTT
cdr3_aa: CASSLGQSHGELFF

j_call: TRBJ2-1
d_call: TRBD2
v_call: TRBV20-1
clone_size: many
cdr3_nt: TGCAGTGCTCAGACTAGCGGGTTATACAATGAGCAGTTCTTC
cdr3_aa: CSAQTSGLYNEQFF